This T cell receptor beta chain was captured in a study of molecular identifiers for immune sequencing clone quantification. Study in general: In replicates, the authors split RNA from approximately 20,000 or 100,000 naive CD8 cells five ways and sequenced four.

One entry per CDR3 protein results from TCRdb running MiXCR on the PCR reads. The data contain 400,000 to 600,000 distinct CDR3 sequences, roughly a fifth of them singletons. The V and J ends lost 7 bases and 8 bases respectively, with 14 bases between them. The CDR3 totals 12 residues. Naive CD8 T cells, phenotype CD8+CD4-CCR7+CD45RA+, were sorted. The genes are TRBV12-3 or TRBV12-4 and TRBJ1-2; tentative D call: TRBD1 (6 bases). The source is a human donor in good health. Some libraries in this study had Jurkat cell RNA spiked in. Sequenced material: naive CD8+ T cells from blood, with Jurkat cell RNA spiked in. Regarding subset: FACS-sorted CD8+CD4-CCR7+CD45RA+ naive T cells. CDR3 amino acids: CASNLRGSGYTF. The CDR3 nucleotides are TGTGCCAGCAACCTGAGGGGGTCCGGCTACACCTTC.